Only a few counts were recorded for the clone carrying this T cell receptor (beta chain). Both 60 Vbeta primers and 13 Jbeta primers went into the PCR. Clones were read by immunoSEQ multiplex PCR, and TCRdb kept only the in-frame ones, dropping some. The data hold under 150,000 clones, with 67% observed a single time. The data belong to a study of cytomegalovirus exposure and HLA in healthy donors. Study as a whole: Early released data comprised some 85 million unique TCRs from HLA-typed donors.

In germline, CDR1 is MDHEN, CDR2 SYDVKM. V dropped 4 bases and J dropped 4 bases, with 11 bases sitting between them. The length of the CDR3 is 13 residues. The chain uses TRBV28 and TRBJ2-7; D gene unclear. The receptor was derived from a young man in good health and CMV-seropositive. Source material: PBMCs. CDR3 in amino acids: CASSSSPIYEQYV. The CDR3 nucleotides read TGTGCCAGCAGTTCTAGTCCCATTTACGAGCAGTACGTC.